This TCR beta chain was identified during a study of T cell responses to AZD1222 COVID-19 vaccine. Study-wide results and caveats: Repertoire collection took place solely once the T cell response had peaked. Baseline serostatus was positive in only a handful of AZD1222 recipients. Increased Spike-specific TCR breadth and depth were observed after two AZD1222 doses. Spike-wide vaccine-associated CD4 TCRs dominated at 160-218 and 743-854.

TCRdb's copy holds only in-frame clones and misses some; the assay was immunoSEQ multiplex PCR. The table has roughly 120,000 clones, approximately 85% seen once; the top ten hold 5% to 7%. A remark on this clone: Antigen unknown.

This CDR3 is built from 15 residues. Per germline, CDR1 LNHDA and CDR2 SQIVND (reference sequence). Trimming at V came to 7 bases and at J to 0 bases, leaving 7 bases not matched to a gene. The sample in question was peripheral blood, obtained on day 0 of AZD1222 vaccination. The TCR originated in an adult in good health. The genes are TRBV19 and TRBJ2-7; 9 nucleotides agree with TRBD2. DNA of the CDR3: TGTGCCAGTAACCAGGGACTAGCCTTCTCCTACGAGCAGTACTTC. Its translation is CASNQGLAFSYEQYF.